This T cell receptor beta chain comes out of a study of control samples from healthy donors and cancer patients. Libraries were prepared by immunoSEQ multiplex PCR; TCRdb keeps only in-frame clonotypes and omits some of them. The sample yields about 82,000 clones, about 91% seen once. The specimen sequenced was blood. This clonotype was obtained from a man in his forties or fifties in good health.

The CDR3 DNA reads as TGTGCCAGCAGCCCTATCGGGACAGAGAGCTATGGCTACACCTTC. It yields the protein CASSPIGTESYGYTF. The gene calls are TRBV4-2 and TRBJ1-2; 7 nucleotides line up with TRBD1. The length of the CDR3 is 15 residues. V lost 4 bases, J lost 4 bases, and 9 bases stayed unmatched. Germline V gives CDR1 LGHNA, CDR2 YNFKEQ.